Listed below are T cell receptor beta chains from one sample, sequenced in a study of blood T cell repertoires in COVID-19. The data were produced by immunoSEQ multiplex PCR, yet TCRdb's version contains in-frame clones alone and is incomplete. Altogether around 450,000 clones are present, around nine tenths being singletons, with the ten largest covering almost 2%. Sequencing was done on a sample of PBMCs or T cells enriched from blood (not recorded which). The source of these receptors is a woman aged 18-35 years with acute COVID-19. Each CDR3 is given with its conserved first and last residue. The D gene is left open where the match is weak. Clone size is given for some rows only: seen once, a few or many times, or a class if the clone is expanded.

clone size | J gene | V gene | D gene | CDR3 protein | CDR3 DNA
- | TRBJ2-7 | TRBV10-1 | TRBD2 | CASSGTSGDYEQYF | TGCGCCAGCAGTGGGACTAGCGGGGATTACGAGCAGTACTTC
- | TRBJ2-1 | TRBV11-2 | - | CASSLVQGQFF | TGTGCCAGCAGCTTAGTACAGGGCCAGTTCTTC
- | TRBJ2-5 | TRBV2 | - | CASRDFEETQYF | TGTGCCAGTCGGGATTTCGAGGAGACCCAGTACTTC
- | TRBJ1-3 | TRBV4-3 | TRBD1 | CASSRDRGTGNTIYF | TGCGCCAGCAGCCGGGACAGGGGGACTGGAAACACCATATATTTT
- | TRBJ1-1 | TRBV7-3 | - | CASSLKTGLNTEAFF | TGTGCCAGCAGCTTAAAAACAGGGCTGAACACTGAAGCTTTCTTT
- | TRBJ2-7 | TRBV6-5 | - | CASSYDRDNYEQYF | TGTGCCAGCAGTTACGACCGGGACAACTACGAGCAGTACTTC
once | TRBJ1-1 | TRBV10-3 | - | CAISGPGKGETEAFF | TGTGCCATCAGCGGTCCCGGGAAGGGCGAGACTGAAGCTTTCTTT
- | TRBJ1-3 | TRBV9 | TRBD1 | CASSVGTGGHSVTGNTIYF | TGTGCCAGCAGCGTAGGGACAGGGGGCCATAGTGTGACTGGAAACACCATATATTTT
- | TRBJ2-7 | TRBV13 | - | CASRRMDKTTAGTAYEQYF | TGTGCCAGCAGGAGAATGGACAAAACGACGGCGGGGACGGCCTACGAGCAGTACTTC
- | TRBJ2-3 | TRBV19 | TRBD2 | CASSRTSGGESSTDTQYF | TGTGCCAGTAGTCGAACTAGCGGGGGGGAATCTAGCACAGATACGCAGTATTTT
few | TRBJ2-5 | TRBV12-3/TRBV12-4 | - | CASSTSAETQYF | TGTGCCAGCAGTACTAGTGCGGAGACCCAGTACTTC
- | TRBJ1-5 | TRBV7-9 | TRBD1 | CASSKQGTQPQHF | TGTGCCAGCAGCAAACAGGGGACTCAGCCCCAGCATTTT
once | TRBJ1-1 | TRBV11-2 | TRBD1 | CASSFRQGSYDTEAFF | TGTGCCAGCAGCTTTCGACAGGGGTCATACGACACTGAAGCTTTCTTT
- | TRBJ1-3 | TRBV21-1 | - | CASSTRGRGDPSGNTIYF | TGTGCCAGCAGCACCCGAGGTCGCGGTGACCCTTCTGGAAACACCATATATTTT
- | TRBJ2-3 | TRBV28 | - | CASSFPGGSTDTQYF | TGTGCCAGCAGTTTCCCAGGGGGGAGCACAGATACGCAGTATTTT
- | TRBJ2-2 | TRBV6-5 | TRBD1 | CASSFGGTGGTGELFF | TGTGCCAGCAGTTTCGGAGGGACAGGCGGAACCGGGGAGCTGTTTTTT
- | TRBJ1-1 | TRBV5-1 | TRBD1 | CASSAGGSFLYTEAFF | TGCGCCAGCAGTGCAGGGGGTAGTTTCCTTTACACTGAAGCTTTCTTT
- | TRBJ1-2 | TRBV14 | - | CASSHGSPNYYGYTF | TGTGCCAGCAGCCACGGTTCCCCGAACTACTATGGCTACACCTTC
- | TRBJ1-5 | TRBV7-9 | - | CASSPGWTEGNQPQHF | TGTGCCAGCAGCCCCGGCTGGACGGAGGGCAATCAGCCCCAGCATTTT
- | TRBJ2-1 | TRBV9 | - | CASSAGLTSSYNEQFF | TGTGCCAGCAGCGCAGGACTAACGAGCTCCTACAATGAGCAGTTCTTC
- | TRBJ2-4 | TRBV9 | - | CASSVSGRVLNIQYF | TGTGCCAGCAGCGTATCGGGTCGGGTATTAAACATTCAGTACTTC
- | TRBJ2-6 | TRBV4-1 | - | CASSQGQAFSGANVLTF | TGCGCCAGCAGCCAAGGGCAGGCTTTCTCTGGGGCCAACGTCCTGACTTTC
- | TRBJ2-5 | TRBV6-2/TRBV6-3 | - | CASSWAGVWETQYF | TGTGCCAGCAGTTGGGCGGGCGTTTGGGAGACCCAGTACTTC
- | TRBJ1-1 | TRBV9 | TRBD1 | CASSGTFRGRWAFF | TGTGCCAGCAGCGGGACCTTCAGGGGGCGTTGGGCTTTCTTT
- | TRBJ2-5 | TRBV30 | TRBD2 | CAWSKKLAVPGETQYF | TGTGCCTGGAGTAAAAAGCTAGCGGTACCCGGGGAGACCCAGTACTTC
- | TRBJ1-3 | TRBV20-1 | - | CSASSGSSGNTIYF | TGCAGTGCTAGTTCAGGCAGCTCTGGAAACACCATATATTTT
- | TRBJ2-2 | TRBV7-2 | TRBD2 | CASSPGLAGKEELFF | TGTGCCAGCAGCCCTGGACTAGCGGGGAAAGAGGAGCTGTTTTTT
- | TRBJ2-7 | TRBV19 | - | CASSIISAGFDEQYF | TGTGCCAGTAGTATAATTTCGGCGGGATTCGACGAGCAGTACTTC
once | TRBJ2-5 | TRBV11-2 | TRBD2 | CASSFIRPSTGGETQYF | TGTGCCAGCAGCTTTATCAGGCCTTCAACGGGGGGGGAGACCCAGTACTTC
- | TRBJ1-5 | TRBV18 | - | CASSPMRTGLYSNQPQHF | TGTGCCAGCTCACCCATGAGAACAGGGCTCTATAGCAATCAGCCCCAGCATTTT
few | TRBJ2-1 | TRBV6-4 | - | CASSALGGPYEQFF | TGTGCCAGCAGTGCTCTGGGGGGGCCCTATGAGCAGTTCTTC
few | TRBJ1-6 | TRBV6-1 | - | CASSEGLVTLNSPLHF | TGTGCCAGCAGTGAAGGTCTTGTAACTCTGAATTCACCCCTCCACTTT
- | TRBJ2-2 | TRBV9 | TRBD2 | CASSLGGTGELFF | TGTGCCAGCAGCCTGGGGGGGACCGGGGAGCTGTTTTTT
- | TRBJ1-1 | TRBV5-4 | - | CASSLWGGSVNTEAFF | TGTGCCAGCAGCTTGTGGGGGGGATCCGTGAACACTGAAGCTTTCTTT
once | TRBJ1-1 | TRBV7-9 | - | CASSLGEGQAFF | TGTGCCAGCAGCTTAGGGGAGGGTCAAGCTTTCTTT
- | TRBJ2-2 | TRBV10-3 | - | CAITSGSNGELFF | TGTGCCATCACGAGCGGATCGAATGGGGAGCTGTTTTTT
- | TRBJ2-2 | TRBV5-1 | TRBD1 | CASSLGQGVSGELFF | TGCGCCAGCAGCCTTGGACAGGGGGTATCCGGGGAGCTGTTTTTT
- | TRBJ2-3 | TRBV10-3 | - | CAISELSTGLSDTQYF | TGTGCCATCAGTGAGTTGTCAACAGGGCTCTCAGATACGCAGTATTTT
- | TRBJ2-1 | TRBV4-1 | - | CASSQESNLGEQFF | TGCGCCAGCAGCCAGGAGAGTAACCTGGGTGAGCAGTTCTTC
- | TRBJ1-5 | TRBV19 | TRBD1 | CASTAGTGGNQPQHF | TGTGCCAGTACCGCCGGGACAGGGGGCAATCAGCCCCAGCATTTT
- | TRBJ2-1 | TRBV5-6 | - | CASSLGGDYNEQFF | TGTGCCAGCAGCTTGGGCGGGGATTACAATGAGCAGTTCTTC